The present entry profiles one T cell receptor (beta chain) with its context. The assay was immunoSEQ multiplex PCR, and TCRdb's table has in-frame clones only and misses some. Of about 75,000 clones in the sample, 90% to 95% were seen once. The CDR3 runs 18 residues. After removal of 3 bases from V and 0 bases from J, the junction contained 8 bases not matched to a gene. CDR1 SGHNT and CDR2 YYREEE come from the germline V gene (reference sequence). The record originates from a study of T cell changes during pregnancy in multiple sclerosis. The origin of this receptor is a female donor with multiple sclerosis, enrolled in a pregnancy study. The chain couples TRBV5-4 to TRBJ2-1; 11 positions agree with TRBD1. The source material was CD4+ T cells from peripheral blood mononuclear cells, sampled after pregnancy. The CDR3 protein is CASSSGTGGASSYNEQFF. The CDR3 DNA reads as TGTGCCAGCAGCTCCGGGACAGGGGGTGCAAGCTCCTACAATGAGCAGTTCTTC.